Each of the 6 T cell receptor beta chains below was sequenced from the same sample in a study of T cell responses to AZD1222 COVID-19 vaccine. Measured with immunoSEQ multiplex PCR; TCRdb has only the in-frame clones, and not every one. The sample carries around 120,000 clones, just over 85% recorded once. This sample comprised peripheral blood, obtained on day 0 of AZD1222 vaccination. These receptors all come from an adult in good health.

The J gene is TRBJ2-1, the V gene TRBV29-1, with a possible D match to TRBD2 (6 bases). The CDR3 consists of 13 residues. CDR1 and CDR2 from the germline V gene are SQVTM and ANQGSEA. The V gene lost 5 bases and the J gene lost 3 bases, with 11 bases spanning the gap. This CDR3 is CSVRGGDYNEQFF. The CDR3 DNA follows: TGCAGCGTTCGTGGCGGGGACTACAATGAGCAGTTCTTC.

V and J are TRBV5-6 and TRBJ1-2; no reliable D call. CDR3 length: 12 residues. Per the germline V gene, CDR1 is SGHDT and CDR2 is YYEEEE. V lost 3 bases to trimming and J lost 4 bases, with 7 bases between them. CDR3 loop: CASSSGPYGYTF. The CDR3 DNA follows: TGTGCCAGCAGCTCAGGACCCTATGGCTACACCTTC.

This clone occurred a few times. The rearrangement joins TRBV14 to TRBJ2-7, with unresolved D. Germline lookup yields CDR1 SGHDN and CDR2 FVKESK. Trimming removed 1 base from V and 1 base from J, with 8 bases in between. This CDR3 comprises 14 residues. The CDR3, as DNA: TGTGCCAGCAGCCAAGGGACGGGTTCCTACGAGCAGTACTTC. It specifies CASSQGTGSYEQYF.

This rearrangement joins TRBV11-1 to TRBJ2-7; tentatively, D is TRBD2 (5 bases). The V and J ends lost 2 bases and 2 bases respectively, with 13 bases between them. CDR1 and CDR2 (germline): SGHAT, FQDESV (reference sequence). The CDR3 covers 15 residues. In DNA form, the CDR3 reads TGTGCCAGCAGCTTAAATCGGGGTTGGACCTACGAGCAGTACTTC. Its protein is CASSLNRGWTYEQYF.

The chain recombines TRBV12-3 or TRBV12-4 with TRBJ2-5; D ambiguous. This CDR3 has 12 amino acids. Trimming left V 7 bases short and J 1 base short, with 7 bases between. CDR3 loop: CASTASQETQYF. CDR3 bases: TGTGCCAGCACCGCGAGCCAAGAGACCCAGTACTTC.

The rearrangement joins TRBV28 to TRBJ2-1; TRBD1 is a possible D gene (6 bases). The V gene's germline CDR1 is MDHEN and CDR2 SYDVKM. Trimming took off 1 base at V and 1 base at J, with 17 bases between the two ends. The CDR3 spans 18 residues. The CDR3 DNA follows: TGTGCCAGCAGTTTATCGGCCAGCAGGGGTGGTTCCTACAATGAGCAGTTCTTC. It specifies CASSLSASRGGSYNEQFF.